The next 2 T cell receptor beta chains were all read from a single sample in a study of cytomegalovirus exposure and HLA in healthy donors. Researchers ran the PCR with 60 Vbeta and 13 Jbeta primers. Clones were read by immunoSEQ multiplex PCR, and TCRdb kept only the in-frame ones, dropping some. The table has about 210,000 clones, roughly 85% seen once; the top ten hold around 0.22%. The sample was PBMCs. Every receptor here comes from a girl aged 2-10 years in good health and CMV-seronegative.

The table lists this clone with a count of one. The gene calls are TRBV6-1 and TRBJ2-1, with TRBD2 matching 11 bases. Germline CDR1 reads MNHNS; CDR2 reads SASEGT. CDR3 size: 16 residues. The J segment lost 9 bases and the V segment lost 2 bases, leaving 9 bases of the junction unmatched. CDR3 loop: CASSETLAGGPCEQFF. Written as DNA, the CDR3 is TGTGCCAGCAGTGAAACATTAGCGGGAGGGCCATGTGAGCAGTTCTTC.

The rearrangement joins TRBV29-1 to TRBJ2-1; tentatively, D is TRBD1 (5 bases). This CDR3 is 14 amino acids long. Germline V gives CDR1 SQVTM, CDR2 ANQGSEA. Between the trimmed V and J ends, which lost 6 bases and 2 bases, there was a span of 14 bases. The CDR3 here is CSVNPQGTYNEQFF. The CDR3, as DNA: TGCAGCGTGAACCCGCAGGGTACCTACAATGAGCAGTTCTTC.